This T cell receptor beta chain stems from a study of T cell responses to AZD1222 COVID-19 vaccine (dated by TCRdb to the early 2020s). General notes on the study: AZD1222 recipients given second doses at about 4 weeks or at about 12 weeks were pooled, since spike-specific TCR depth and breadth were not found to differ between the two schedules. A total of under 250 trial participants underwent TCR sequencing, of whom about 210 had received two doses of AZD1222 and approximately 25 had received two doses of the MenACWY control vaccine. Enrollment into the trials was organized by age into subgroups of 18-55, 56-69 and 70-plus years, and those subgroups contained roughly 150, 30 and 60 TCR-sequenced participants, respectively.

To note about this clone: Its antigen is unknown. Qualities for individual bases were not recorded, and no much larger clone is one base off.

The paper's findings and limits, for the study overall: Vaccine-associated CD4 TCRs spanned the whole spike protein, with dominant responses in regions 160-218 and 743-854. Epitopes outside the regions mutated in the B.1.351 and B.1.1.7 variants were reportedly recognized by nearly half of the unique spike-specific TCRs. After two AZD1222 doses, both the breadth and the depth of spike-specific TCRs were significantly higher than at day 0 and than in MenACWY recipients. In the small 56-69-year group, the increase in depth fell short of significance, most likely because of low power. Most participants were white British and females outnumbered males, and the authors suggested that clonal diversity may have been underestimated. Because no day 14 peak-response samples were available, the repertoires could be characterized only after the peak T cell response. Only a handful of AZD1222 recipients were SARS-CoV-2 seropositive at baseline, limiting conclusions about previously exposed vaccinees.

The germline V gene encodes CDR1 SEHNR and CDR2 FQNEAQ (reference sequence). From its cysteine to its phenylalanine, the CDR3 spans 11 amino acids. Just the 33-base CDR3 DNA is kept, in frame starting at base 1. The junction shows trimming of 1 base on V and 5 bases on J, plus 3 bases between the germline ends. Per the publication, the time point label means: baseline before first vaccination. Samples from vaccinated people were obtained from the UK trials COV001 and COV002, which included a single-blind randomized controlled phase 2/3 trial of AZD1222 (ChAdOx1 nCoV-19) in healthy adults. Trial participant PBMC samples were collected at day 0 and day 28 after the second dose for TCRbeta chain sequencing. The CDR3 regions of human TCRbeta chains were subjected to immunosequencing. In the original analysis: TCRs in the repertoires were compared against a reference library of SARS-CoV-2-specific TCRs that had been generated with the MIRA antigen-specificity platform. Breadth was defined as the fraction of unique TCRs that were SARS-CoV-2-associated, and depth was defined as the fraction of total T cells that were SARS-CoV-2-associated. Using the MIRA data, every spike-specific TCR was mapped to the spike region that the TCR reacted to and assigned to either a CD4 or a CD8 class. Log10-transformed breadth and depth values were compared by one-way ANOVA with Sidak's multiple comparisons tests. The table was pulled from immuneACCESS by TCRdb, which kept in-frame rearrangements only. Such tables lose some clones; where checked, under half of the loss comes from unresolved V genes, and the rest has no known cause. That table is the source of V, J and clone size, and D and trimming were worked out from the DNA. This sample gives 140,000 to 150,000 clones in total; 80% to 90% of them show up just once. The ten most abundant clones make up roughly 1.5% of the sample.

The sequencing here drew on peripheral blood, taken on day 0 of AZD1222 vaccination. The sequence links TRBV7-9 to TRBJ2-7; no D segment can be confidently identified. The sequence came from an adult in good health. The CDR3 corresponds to CASSLEDEQYF. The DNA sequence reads TGTGCCAGCAGCTTAGAGGACGAGCAGTACTTC.